These T cell receptor beta chains were read from a single sample in a study of T cell repertoires in cytomegalovirus infection. MiXCR was run by TCRdb on the reads, yielding one entry per CDR3 protein. The sample contains about 8,000 distinct CDR3 sequences, approximately 58% of which appear only once. Their antigens remain unidentified. The specimen was PBMCs, sequenced either directly or after in vitro stimulation (not recorded which). Receptors originate from a human donor in good health (CMV status not recorded). Some clones in this sample may be carry-over from other donors' samples. CDR3s leave out the opening cysteine and the closing phenylalanine or tryptophan. Fields, in order: D gene, V gene, J gene, CDR3 protein. The D gene is left open where the match is weak.

>TRBD2|TRBV5-1|TRBJ2-5
ASSPGLAGAAETQY
>NA|TRBV6-2/TRBV6-3|TRBJ2-5
ASSYKVAGETQY
>TRBD2|TRBV20-1|TRBJ2-5
SASVAGGAQY
>NA|TRBV19|TRBJ1-5
ASSSIYTGKCEDNQPQH
>TRBD1|TRBV4-1|TRBJ1-5
ASSLGTGNQPQH
>NA|TRBV5-6|TRBJ2-7
ASSISGLYEQY
>NA|TRBV7-2|TRBJ1-5
ASSPSGHGSLGPQH
>NA|TRBV6-1|TRBJ2-1
ASRRTGTQNNEQF
>NA|TRBV5-1|TRBJ1-1
ASSSRDTNTEAF
>NA|TRBV11-2|TRBJ2-7
ASSFRAPYEQY
>NA|TRBV7-8|TRBJ1-6
ASSPTGQVYNSPLH
>TRBD1|TRBV7-2|TRBJ1-2
ASSHPTGIIYGYT
>TRBD1|TRBV27|TRBJ1-2
ASSVQGANYGYT
>NA|TRBV4-1|TRBJ2-7
ASSQKRTGEQY
>NA|TRBV7-9|TRBJ1-2
ASSYQGYGYT
>NA|TRBV7-6|TRBJ2-7
ASSKGTFSYEQY
>NA|TRBV7-8|TRBJ1-2
ASSLLDVTPTGLGSGYT
>NA|TRBV7-6|TRBJ2-1
ASSLESRYNEQF
>NA|TRBV4-2|TRBJ2-3
ASIQEWGGPVNTQY
>NA|TRBV19|TRBJ1-3
ASSLRLLSGNTIY
>NA|TRBV20-1|TRBJ1-2
SASGQYYGYT
>NA|TRBV5-1|TRBJ1-4
ASSLLQPVGEKLF
>NA|TRBV4-2|TRBJ1-6
ASSPRINRRFYNSPLH
>NA|TRBV6-1|TRBJ1-1
ASSDTRRNTEAF
>NA|TRBV7-8|TRBJ2-6
ASSLGALTSGANVLT